The 25 T cell receptor beta chains presented below share a single source sample, sequenced in a study of CD8 T cells in ankylosing spondylitis. TCRdb re-analysed the 5' RACE reads in MiXCR, keeping a single row per CDR3 protein. The table lists 250,000 to 350,000 distinct CDR3 sequences, 20% of them singletons. Sequenced material: blood, either unsorted or a sorted T cell fraction (not recorded which). The receptors originated from a male donor with ankylosing spondylitis or in good health (not recorded which).

This clonotype was counted between two and nine times. The rearrangement uses TRBV12-3 or TRBV12-4 and TRBJ1-6; tentative D call: TRBD1 (5 bases). V was cut by 4 bases and J by 0 bases, with 13 bases left in between. The CDR3 spans 17 residues. The CDR3 sequence is CASSSQGQSSYNSPLHF. The CDR3 coding sequence is TGTGCCAGCAGTTCCCAGGGCCAAAGCTCCTATAATTCACCCCTCCACTTT.

This clonotype was observed at least ten times. The chain has TRBV20-1 and TRBJ2-1; the match to TRBD2 covers 11 bases. Germline V gives CDR1 DFQATT, CDR2 SNEGSKA (reference sequence). Germline trimming cut 0 bases from V and 9 bases from J; bases unmatched to any gene: 19. The CDR3 runs 19 residues. CDR3 coding DNA: TGCAGTGCTAGAGATACCGTGGGTAGCGGGAGGGCCGGGGCAAGTGAGCAGTTCTTC. It codes for CSARDTVGSGRAGASEQFF.

This clonotype turned up a few times. V gene TRBV27 combines with J gene TRBJ2-7; 8 nucleotides agree with TRBD1. The J segment lost 4 bases and the V segment lost 5 bases, leaving 13 bases of the junction unmatched. This CDR3 is built from 16 residues. CDR1 is MNHEY, CDR2 SMNVEV, per germline (reference sequence). The CDR3 reads CASSPLTGTGTYEQYV. Written as DNA, the CDR3 is TGTGCCAGCAGTCCCCTGACGGGGACAGGCACGTACGAGCAGTACGTC.

The chain is built from TRBV7-9 and TRBJ2-1; 12 bases are a match to TRBD2. V shed 3 bases, J shed 4 bases, and the junction held 4 bases outside the gene matches. The CDR3 is made up of 16 amino acids. Germline-derived CDR1 and CDR2 are SEHNR and FQNEAQ (reference sequence). CDR3 sequence: CASSLETSGRYNEQFF. As DNA, the CDR3 is TGTGCCAGCAGCTTGGAGACTAGCGGGAGATACAATGAGCAGTTCTTC.

This clonotype occurred a few times. The V call is TRBV5-1, the J call TRBJ2-3; TRBD2 is a possible D gene (6 bases). V lost 4 bases and J 2 bases, leaving 14 bases between the germline ends. CDR1 and CDR2 from the germline V gene are SGHRS and YFSETQ. This CDR3 comprises 15 residues. The CDR3 bases are TGCGCCAGCAGCCAATTACGGGGGACCACAGATACGCAGTATTTT. Protein product: CASSQLRGTTDTQYF.

This clonotype was detected a few times. This chain joins TRBV24-1 and TRBJ2-3; TRBD1 agrees at 7 bases. Germline values: CDR1 KGHDR, CDR2 SFDVKD. V gave up 4 bases and J gave up 3 bases; unmatched junction bases: 9. This CDR3 has 16 residues. Written as DNA, the CDR3 is TGTGCCACCAGTGAACACACAGGGGTGGGTACAGATACGCAGTATTTT. Its protein is CATSEHTGVGTDTQYF.

This chain links TRBV2 with TRBJ2-5; TRBD2 aligns across 8 bases. The germline V gene encodes CDR1 SNHLY and CDR2 FYNNEI. CDR3 length equals 13 residues. The trim removed 4 bases at V and 5 bases at J, leaving 3 bases unmatched. The CDR3 region has the DNA TGTGCCAGCAGTGGCGGGGGGCTGGAGACCCAGTACTTC. Encoded protein: CASSGGGLETQYF.

There are many counts of this clonotype. This chain uses TRBV12-3 or TRBV12-4 with TRBJ2-1; D unclear. The CDR3 consists of 12 residues. The V end was cut by 2 bases, the J end by 5 bases, with 4 bases between. The DNA of the CDR3 is TGTGCCAGCAGTTTACGGGACAATGAGCAGTTCTTC. Translated: CASSLRDNEQFF.

This clonotype was observed at least ten times. The J gene is TRBJ1-6, the V gene TRBV5-1, with TRBD1 as a possible D gene (6 bases). Germline V gene sequence: CDR1 SGHRS, CDR2 YFSETQ. CDR3 length: 15 residues. Trimming shortened V by 3 bases and J by 5 bases, and 12 bases separated the two germline ends. CDR3 nucleotides: TGCGCCAGCAGCTGGGCACAGGGAAATAATTCACCCCTCCACTTT. Translating it yields CASSWAQGNNSPLHF.

The rearrangement uses TRBV5-4 and TRBJ2-5; TRBD2 aligns across 7 bases. The V gene end was trimmed by 0 bases and the J gene end by 5 bases; junction bases not matched to a gene: 10. This CDR3 spans 16 amino acids. Germline values: CDR1 SGHNT, CDR2 YYREEE (reference sequence). The CDR3 is CASSLGTAGEAETQYF. The CDR3 region has the DNA TGTGCCAGCAGCTTGGGAACTGCGGGAGAGGCGGAGACCCAGTACTTC.

This clonotype was observed a few times. This chain connects TRBV28 to TRBJ2-1; 12 bases agree with TRBD1. CDR3 length equals 13 residues. Germline-derived CDR1 and CDR2 are MDHEN and SYDVKM. The J segment lost 9 bases and the V segment lost 7 bases, leaving 4 bases of the junction unmatched. The CDR3 protein is CASKGQGAGEQFF. As DNA, the CDR3 is TGTGCCAGCAAGGGACAGGGGGCCGGTGAGCAGTTCTTC.

This clonotype was detected a few times. The chain combines TRBV27 with TRBJ1-1; 7 nucleotides match TRBD1. From germline, CDR1 is MNHEY and CDR2 SMNVEV (reference sequence). The junction had 4 bases not matched to a gene; V was cut back by 6 bases and J by 0 bases. CDR3 length: 14 residues. The CDR3: CASRPDRVNTEAFF. The CDR3 DNA reads as TGTGCCAGCAGACCCGACAGGGTGAACACTGAAGCTTTCTTT.

This clonotype appeared many times. The chain carries TRBV5-1 and TRBJ2-1, with D unclear. V shed 1 base and J shed 1 base, with 9 bases lying between them. Looked up from germline, CDR1 is SGHRS and CDR2 is YFSETQ. The CDR3 sequence is 15 residues long. CDR3 loop: CASSLTLGSYNEQFF. The CDR3 nucleotides read TGCGCCAGCAGCTTGACATTAGGGTCCTACAATGAGCAGTTCTTC.

The sample holds many counts of this clonotype. This chain links TRBV4-2 with TRBJ2-3; 8 nucleotides align to TRBD2. Per germline, CDR1 LGHNA and CDR2 YNFKEQ. Trimming took 0 bases from V and 6 from J; bases not matched to a gene: 11. The CDR3 runs 17 residues. CDR3 sequence: CASSQDQLADRRDTQYF. The CDR3 DNA is TGTGCCAGCAGCCAAGATCAACTAGCGGACCGCAGGGATACGCAGTATTTT.

This clonotype showed up many times. The genes are TRBV5-1 and TRBJ1-1; D call uncertain. Germline loops: CDR1 SGHRS, CDR2 YFSETQ. The CDR3 length is 16 residues. V lost 0 bases to trimming and J lost 1 base, with 13 bases between them. The CDR3 DNA sequence: TGCGCCAGCAGCTTGGGGGCAGACCTCGCGAACACTGAAGCTTTCTTT. Its protein is CASSLGADLANTEAFF.

V gene TRBV15 combines with J gene TRBJ2-7; no clear D gene. This CDR3 is 14 amino acids long. CDR1 and CDR2 (germline): LNHNV, YYDKDF (reference sequence). The V end was cut by 0 bases, the J end by 6 bases, with 12 bases between. CDR3 coding DNA: TGTGCCACCAGCAGAGATTGGTTAAGCGCCGAGCAGTACGTC. Amino acids: CATSRDWLSAEQYV.

This clonotype was observed a few times. The chain joins TRBV20-1 to TRBJ2-2; D possibly matches TRBD1 or TRBD2 (5 bases each). Between the trimmed V and J ends, which lost 6 bases and 8 bases, there was a span of 22 bases. The CDR3 runs to 15 residues. Germline lookup yields CDR1 DFQATT and CDR2 SNEGSKA (reference sequence). This chain's CDR3 is CSAATDHWGSGELFF. CDR3 sequence (DNA): TGCAGTGCCGCTACAGATCATTGGGGGTCTGGGGAGCTGTTTTTT.

The chain carries TRBV9 and TRBJ1-6, with TRBD1 identical over 8 bases. Germline assignment: CDR1 SGDLS and CDR2 YYNGEE. Unmatched junction bases numbered 13, after V lost 3 bases and J lost 14 bases. This CDR3 is built from 15 residues. This chain's CDR3 is CASSAGRTGRSSLHF. Written as DNA, the CDR3 is TGTGCCAGCAGCGCGGGCAGGACAGGGCGATCATCCCTCCACTTT.

This clonotype was observed many times. This sequence joins TRBV28 and TRBJ1-1, with D tentatively TRBD1 (5 bases). The CDR3 length is 16 residues. The V gene lost 6 bases and the J gene lost 0 bases, with 17 bases spanning the gap. Per the germline V gene, CDR1 is MDHEN and CDR2 is SYDVKM. In DNA form, the CDR3 reads TGTGCCAGCAGGACCCACAGGAAGAACATGAACACTGAAGCTTTCTTT. Its protein is CASRTHRKNMNTEAFF.

This clonotype was counted between two and nine times. The chain has TRBV7-8 and TRBJ2-5; D is unclear. Germline lookup yields CDR1 SGHVS and CDR2 FQNEAQ. Trimming pared 3 bases from V and 5 bases from J, leaving 16 bases between. The CDR3 consists of 15 residues. The CDR3 protein is CASSLTREWVETQYF. The CDR3 DNA sequence: TGTGCCAGCAGCTTGACCCGTGAGTGGGTGGAGACCCAGTACTTC.

This clonotype has a handful of counts. The J gene is TRBJ2-2, the V gene TRBV20-1, with 8 bases fitting TRBD1. Germline V lookup: CDR1 DFQATT, CDR2 SNEGSKA (reference sequence). Trimming took 3 bases from V and 1 from J; bases not matched to a gene: 4. This CDR3 has 15 amino acids. Written as DNA, the CDR3 is TGCAGTGCTAGGACCGGGACAGGGAACACCGGGGAGCTGTTTTTT. It codes for CSARTGTGNTGELFF.

In its sample, this clonotype was seen many times. V gene TRBV29-1 combines with J gene TRBJ2-3; 7 bases align to TRBD2. Trimming removed 3 bases from V and 1 base from J; junction bases left unmatched: 7. Germline CDR1 and CDR2: SQVTM and ANQGSEA. The CDR3 spans 15 residues. CDR3: CSVEPQRGGTDTQYF. The CDR3 coding sequence is TGCAGCGTTGAGCCCCAGCGGGGAGGCACAGATACGCAGTATTTT.

J is TRBJ2-2 and V is TRBV5-1; TRBD1 aligns across 12 bases. Trimming removed 4 bases from V and 7 bases from J; junction bases left unmatched: 11. Germline CDR1 and CDR2: SGHRS and YFSETQ. The CDR3 loop spans 17 amino acids. CDR3 sequence reads: CASSPGPGQGAGGELFF. The CDR3 DNA reads as TGCGCCAGCAGCCCCGGACCGGGACAGGGGGCTGGCGGGGAGCTGTTTTTT.

This clonotype occurred many times. The V call is TRBV20-1, the J call TRBJ2-1; D ambiguous. CDR1 DFQATT and CDR2 SNEGSKA come from the germline V gene (reference sequence). The V end lost 0 bases, the J end lost 12 bases, and 15 bases lay between the germline ends. The CDR3 is 13 residues long. CDR3 loop: CSARDGPEQGQFF. CDR3 nucleotide sequence: TGCAGTGCTAGAGATGGCCCGGAGCAAGGGCAGTTCTTC.

This clonotype was observed a handful of times. J is TRBJ2-1 and V is TRBV20-1, with D hard to call. This CDR3 spans 13 amino acids. V gave up 3 bases and J gave up 9 bases, with 15 bases separating them. The germline gives CDR1 DFQATT, CDR2 SNEGSKA (reference sequence). CDR3 coding DNA: TGCAGTGCTAGGGCCCTTGAGTTGGGTGAGCAGTTCTTC. Encoded protein: CSARALELGEQFF.